This TCR beta chain derives from a study of shared clonotypes between healthy human individuals. Study at large: Ranging from 18 to 49 in age, donors were two women and a few men. Study results and limitations: Across a few donors, naive CD4 shared around 5.4%, naive CD8 more than 3%, memory CD4 more than 2%, memory CD8 0.4% to 0.5%.

On this clone: Antigen: not known.

Germline V gives CDR1 SEHNR, CDR2 FQNEAQ (reference sequence). The CDR3 runs 15 residues. The V segment lost 5 bases and the J segment 4 bases; nucleotides outside the gene matches: 10. The authors ran the assay at deep level. An even split of each subset's genomic DNA across several immunoSEQ plates was performed. The data were produced by immunoSEQ multiplex PCR, yet TCRdb's version contains in-frame clones alone and is incomplete. The sample records about 1.5 million clones, roughly 98% being singletons. The sequence came from a man aged 25-45 years in good health. This sequence joins TRBV7-9 and TRBJ2-7; TRBD2 matches at 8 bases. Sequenced: naive CD4+ T cells sorted from blood. Specified subset: CD45RA+ positively selected. CDR3 coding DNA: TGTGCCAGCAGCCCCCGGGGGGGGAGGCATTACGAGCAGTACTTC. Residues: CASSPRGGRHYEQYF.